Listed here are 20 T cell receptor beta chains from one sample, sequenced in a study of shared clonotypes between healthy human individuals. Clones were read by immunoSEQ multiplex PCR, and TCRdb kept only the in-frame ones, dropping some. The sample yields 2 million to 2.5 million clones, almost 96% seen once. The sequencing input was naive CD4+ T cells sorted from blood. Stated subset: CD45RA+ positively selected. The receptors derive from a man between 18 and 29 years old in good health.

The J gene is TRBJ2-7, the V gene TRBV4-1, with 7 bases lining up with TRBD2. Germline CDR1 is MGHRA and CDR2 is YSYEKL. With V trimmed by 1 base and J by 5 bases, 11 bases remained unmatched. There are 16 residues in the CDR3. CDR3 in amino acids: CASSQGGGSGLDEQYF. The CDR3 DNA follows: TGCGCCAGCAGCCAAGGGGGCGGGAGCGGGCTTGACGAGCAGTACTTC.

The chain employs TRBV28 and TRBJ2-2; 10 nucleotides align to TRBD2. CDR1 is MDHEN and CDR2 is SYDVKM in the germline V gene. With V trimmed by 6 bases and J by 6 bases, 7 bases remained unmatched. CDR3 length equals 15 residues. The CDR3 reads CASSFGTSDAGELFF. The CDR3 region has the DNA TGTGCCAGCAGCTTCGGGACTAGCGACGCCGGGGAGCTGTTTTTT. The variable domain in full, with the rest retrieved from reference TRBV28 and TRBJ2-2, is DVKVTQSSRYLVKRTGEKVFLECVQDMDHENMFWYRQDPGLGLRLIYFSYDVKMKEKGDIPEGYSVSREKKERFSLILESASTNQTSMYLCASSFGTSDAGELFFGEGSRLTVL.

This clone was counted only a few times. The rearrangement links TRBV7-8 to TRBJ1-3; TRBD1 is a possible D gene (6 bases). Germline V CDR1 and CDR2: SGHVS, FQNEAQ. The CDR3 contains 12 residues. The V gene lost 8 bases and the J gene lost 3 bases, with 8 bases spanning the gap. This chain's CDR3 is CASLGGGNTIYF. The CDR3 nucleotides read TGTGCCAGCTTAGGGGGTGGAAACACCATATATTTT.

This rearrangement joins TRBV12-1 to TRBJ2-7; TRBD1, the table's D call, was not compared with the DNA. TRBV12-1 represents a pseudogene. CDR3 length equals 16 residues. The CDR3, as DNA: TGTGCCAGCAGCTGGGTGGGCAGGGCTAGCTCCTACGAGCAGTACTTC. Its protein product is CASSWVGRASSYEQYF.

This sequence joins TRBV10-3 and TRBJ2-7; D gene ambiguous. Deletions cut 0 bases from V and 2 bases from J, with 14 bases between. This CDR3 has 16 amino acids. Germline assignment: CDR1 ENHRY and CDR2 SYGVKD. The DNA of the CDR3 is TGTGCCATCAGTGAGTCGAATCAACGGAGAGCCTACGAGCAGTACTTC. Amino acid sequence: CAISESNQRRAYEQYF.

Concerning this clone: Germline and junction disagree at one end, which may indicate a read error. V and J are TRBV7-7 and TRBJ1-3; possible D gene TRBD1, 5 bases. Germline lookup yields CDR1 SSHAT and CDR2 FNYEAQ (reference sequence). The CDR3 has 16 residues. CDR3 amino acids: CASSLGHGQAGNTIYF. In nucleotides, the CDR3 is TGTGCTAGCAGCTTAGGACATGGGCAGGCGGGGAACACCATATATTTT.

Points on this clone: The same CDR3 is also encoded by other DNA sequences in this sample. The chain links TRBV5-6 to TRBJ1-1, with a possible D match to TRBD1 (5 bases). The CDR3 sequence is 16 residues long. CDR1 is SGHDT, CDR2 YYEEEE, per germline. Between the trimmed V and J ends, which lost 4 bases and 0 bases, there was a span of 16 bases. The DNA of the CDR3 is TGTGCCAGCAGCCCCCTGGGGCAGGGAATGAACACTGAAGCTTTCTTT. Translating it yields CASSPLGQGMNTEAFF.

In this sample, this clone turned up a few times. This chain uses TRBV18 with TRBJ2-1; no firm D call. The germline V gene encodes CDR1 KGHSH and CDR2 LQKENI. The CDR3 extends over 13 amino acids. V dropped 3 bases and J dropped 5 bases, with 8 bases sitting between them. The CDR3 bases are TGTGCCAGCTCACCGATACAGAACAATGAGCAGTTCTTC. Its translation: CASSPIQNNEQFF.

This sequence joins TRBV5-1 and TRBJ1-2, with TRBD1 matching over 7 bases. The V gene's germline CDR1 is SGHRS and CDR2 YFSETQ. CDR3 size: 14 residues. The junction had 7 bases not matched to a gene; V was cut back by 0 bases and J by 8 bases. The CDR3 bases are TGCGCCAGCAGCTTGGGAGCAGGGGGTAAAGGCTACACCTTC. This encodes CASSLGAGGKGYTF.

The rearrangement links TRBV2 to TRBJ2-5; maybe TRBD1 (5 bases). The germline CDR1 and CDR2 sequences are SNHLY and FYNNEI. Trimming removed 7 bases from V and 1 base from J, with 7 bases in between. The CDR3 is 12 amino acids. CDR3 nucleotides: TGTGCCAGCATGGGGCCCCAAGAGACCCAGTACTTC. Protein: CASMGPQETQYF.

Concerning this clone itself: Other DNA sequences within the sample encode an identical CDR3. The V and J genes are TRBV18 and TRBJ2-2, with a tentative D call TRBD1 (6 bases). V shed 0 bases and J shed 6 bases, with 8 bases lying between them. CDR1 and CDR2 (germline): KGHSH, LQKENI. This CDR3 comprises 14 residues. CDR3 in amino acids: CASSPPGQSGELFF. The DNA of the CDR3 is TGTGCCAGCTCACCACCTGGACAGTCCGGGGAGCTGTTTTTT.

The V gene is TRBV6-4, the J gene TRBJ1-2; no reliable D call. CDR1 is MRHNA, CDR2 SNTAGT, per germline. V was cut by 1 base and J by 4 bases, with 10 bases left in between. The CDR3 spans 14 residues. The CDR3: CASSDWEGVYGYTF. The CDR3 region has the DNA TGTGCCAGCAGTGACTGGGAGGGAGTCTATGGCTACACCTTC.

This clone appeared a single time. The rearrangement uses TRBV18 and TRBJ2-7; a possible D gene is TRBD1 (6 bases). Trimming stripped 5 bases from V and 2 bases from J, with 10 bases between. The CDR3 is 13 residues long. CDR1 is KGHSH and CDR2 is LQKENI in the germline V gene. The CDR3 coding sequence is TGTGCCAGCTCAAGATCAGGGGCCTACGAGCAGTACTTC. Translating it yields CASSRSGAYEQYF.

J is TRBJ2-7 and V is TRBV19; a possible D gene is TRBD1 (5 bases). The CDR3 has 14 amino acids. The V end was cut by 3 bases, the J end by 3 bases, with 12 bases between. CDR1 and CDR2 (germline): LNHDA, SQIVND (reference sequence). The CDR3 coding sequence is TGTGCCAGTAGTATGCAAGGGGCACGCTACGAGCAGTACTTC. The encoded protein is CASSMQGARYEQYF. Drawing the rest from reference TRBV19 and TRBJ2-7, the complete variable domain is DGGITQSPKYLFRKEGQNVTLSCEQNLNHDAMYWYRQDPGQGLRLIYYSQIVNDFQKGDIAEGYSVSREKKESFPLTVTSAQKNPTAFYLCASSMQGARYEQYFGPGTRLTVT.

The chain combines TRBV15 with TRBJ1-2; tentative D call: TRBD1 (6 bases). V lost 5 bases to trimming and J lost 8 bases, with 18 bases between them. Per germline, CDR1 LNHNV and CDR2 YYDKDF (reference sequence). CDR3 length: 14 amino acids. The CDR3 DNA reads TGTGCCACCAGCCAAGGGGGGCGAATGGAGGGCTACACCTTC. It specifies CATSQGGRMEGYTF.

The CDR3 region is CASSLEYGTVLPGELFF. CDR3 nucleotide sequence: TGTGCCAGCAGCTTGGAATACGGGACAGTTCTCCCCGGGGAGCTGTTTTTT. The chain carries TRBV5-6 and TRBJ2-2; 7 nucleotides match TRBD1. CDR1 is SGHDT, CDR2 YYEEEE, per germline. Trimming took 0 bases from V and 6 from J; bases not matched to a gene: 11. The CDR3 is 17 amino acids.

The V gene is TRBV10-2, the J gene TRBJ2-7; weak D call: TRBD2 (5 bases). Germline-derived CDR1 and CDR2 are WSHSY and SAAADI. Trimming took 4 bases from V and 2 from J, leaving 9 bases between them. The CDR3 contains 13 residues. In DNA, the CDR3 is TGCGCCAGCAGTGTCGGGGTCACCTACGAGCAGTACTTC. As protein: CASSVGVTYEQYF.

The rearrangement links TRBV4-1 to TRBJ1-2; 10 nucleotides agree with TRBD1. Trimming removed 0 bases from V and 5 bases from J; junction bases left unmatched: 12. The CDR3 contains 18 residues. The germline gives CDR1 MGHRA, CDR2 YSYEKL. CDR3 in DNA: TGCGCCAGCAGCCAAGACGGATACTTGGGGACAGGGGTATATGGCTACACCTTC. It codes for CASSQDGYLGTGVYGYTF.

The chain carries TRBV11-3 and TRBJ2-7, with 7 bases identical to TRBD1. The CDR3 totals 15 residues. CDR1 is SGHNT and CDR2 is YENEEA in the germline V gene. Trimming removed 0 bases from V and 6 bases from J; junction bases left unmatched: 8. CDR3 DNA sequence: TGTGCCAGCAGCTTAGATTCGTCCCCAGGGGGCGAGCAGTACTTC. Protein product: CASSLDSSPGGEQYF.

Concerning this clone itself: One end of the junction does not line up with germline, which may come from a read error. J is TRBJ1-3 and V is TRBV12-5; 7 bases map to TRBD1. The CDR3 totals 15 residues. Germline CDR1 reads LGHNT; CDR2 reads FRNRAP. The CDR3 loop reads CASGLDRKIGNTIYF. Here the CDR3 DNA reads TGTGCTAGTGGCTTGGACAGGAAGATTGGAAACACCATATATTTT.